This is a list of T cell receptor beta chains from one sample in a study of shared clonotypes between healthy human individuals. Using immunoSEQ multiplex PCR, the repertoire was profiled, and TCRdb retains in-frame clones only, with some absent. The profile shows around 2.1 million clones, about 93% of them singletons. Sequenced: naive CD8+ T cells from PBMCs. Every receptor here comes from a man younger than 35 in good health. Some clones in this sample may be carry-over from other donors' samples. CDR3s include the opening cysteine and the closing phenylalanine or tryptophan. D genes are given only for firm matches. Part of the rows lack a size; the others show once, few, many or a class for expanded clones.

d_call: TRBD1
j_call: TRBJ1-2
v_call: TRBV14
clone_size: -
cdr3_nt: TGTGCCAGCAGCCAGAGGACAGGGGGCCCTTTAGATGGCTACACCTTC
cdr3_aa: CASSQRTGGPLDGYTF

d_call: TRBD1
j_call: TRBJ1-5
v_call: TRBV15
clone_size: -
cdr3_nt: TGTGCCACCAGCCCGGACAGGGGCAGCAATCAGCCCCAGCATTTT
cdr3_aa: CATSPDRGSNQPQHF

d_call: -
j_call: TRBJ1-5
v_call: TRBV19
clone_size: -
cdr3_nt: TGTGCCAGTAGGGACTGGGGAACGGGTCAGCCCCAGCATTTT
cdr3_aa: CASRDWGTGQPQHF

d_call: TRBD2
j_call: TRBJ2-1
v_call: TRBV7-9
clone_size: few
cdr3_nt: TGTGCCAGCAGCTTCCGGACTAGCGGGAGCGGGCAGTTCTTC
cdr3_aa: CASSFRTSGSGQFF

d_call: -
j_call: TRBJ1-5
v_call: TRBV27
clone_size: -
cdr3_nt: TGTGCCAGCAGCGTACAGGGATACAATCAGCCCCAGCATTTT
cdr3_aa: CASSVQGYNQPQHF

d_call: TRBD1
j_call: TRBJ2-7
v_call: TRBV7-9
clone_size: -
cdr3_nt: TGTGCCAGCAGCCCCGCCTCCGGGACAGGGGGTATCGAGCAGTACTTC
cdr3_aa: CASSPASGTGGIEQYF

d_call: -
j_call: TRBJ2-5
v_call: TRBV6-5
clone_size: -
cdr3_nt: TGTGCCAGCAGACCCTCAAATTCCCAAGAGACCCAGTACTTC
cdr3_aa: CASRPSNSQETQYF

d_call: TRBD2
j_call: TRBJ2-5
v_call: TRBV7-9
clone_size: -
cdr3_nt: TGTGCCAGCAGCTCCGGACTAGCGGGAGAAGCACCTATGGTCGAGACCCAGTACTTC
cdr3_aa: CASSSGLAGEAPMVETQYF

d_call: -
j_call: TRBJ2-4
v_call: TRBV27
clone_size: -
cdr3_nt: TGTGCCAGCGCCCCAGCATTGGGAAACATTCAGTACTTC
cdr3_aa: CASAPALGNIQYF

d_call: -
j_call: TRBJ2-4
v_call: TRBV2
clone_size: -
cdr3_nt: TGTGCCAGCAGTGAAGCGCTTGGGTTTTCCAAAAACATTCAGTACTTC
cdr3_aa: CASSEALGFSKNIQYF

d_call: TRBD1
j_call: TRBJ2-7
v_call: TRBV6-5
clone_size: -
cdr3_nt: TGTGCCAGCAGCTTGACAGGGGACCTCTCGGGAGAGCAGTACTTC
cdr3_aa: CASSLTGDLSGEQYF

d_call: -
j_call: TRBJ1-4
v_call: TRBV7-2
clone_size: -
cdr3_nt: TGTGCCAGCAGCTCACCTCTCGTCAATGAAAAACTGTTTTTT
cdr3_aa: CASSSPLVNEKLFF

d_call: TRBD1
j_call: TRBJ2-7
v_call: TRBV7-8
clone_size: -
cdr3_nt: TGTGCCAGCAGCTTAGGTAGACAGGGGACCTACGAGCAGTACTTC
cdr3_aa: CASSLGRQGTYEQYF

d_call: -
j_call: TRBJ2-7
v_call: TRBV5-6
clone_size: -
cdr3_nt: TGTGCCAGCAGCTTGGCATCATCAGGTGGAGAGCAGTACTTC
cdr3_aa: CASSLASSGGEQYF

d_call: -
j_call: TRBJ2-7
v_call: TRBV19
clone_size: -
cdr3_nt: TGTGCCAGCCAACAGGGCCCTACCTACGAGCAGTACTTC
cdr3_aa: CASQQGPTYEQYF

d_call: -
j_call: TRBJ1-5
v_call: TRBV28
clone_size: -
cdr3_nt: TGTGCCAGCAGTCCACCCCCGGCGTATAGCAATCAGCCCCAGCATTTT
cdr3_aa: CASSPPPAYSNQPQHF

d_call: -
j_call: TRBJ1-1
v_call: TRBV10-3
clone_size: -
cdr3_nt: TGTGCCATCAGTGGCTCAAGCAGATTGAACACTGAAGCTTTCTTT
cdr3_aa: CAISGSSRLNTEAFF

d_call: -
j_call: TRBJ2-7
v_call: TRBV11-1
clone_size: -
cdr3_nt: TGTGCCAGCAGCTTATCCGGGGCCAGAACCTACGAGCAGTACTTC
cdr3_aa: CASSLSGARTYEQYF

d_call: TRBD2
j_call: TRBJ2-1
v_call: TRBV5-8
clone_size: -
cdr3_nt: TGTGCCAGCAGCACCCGGACTAGCTGGGATGAGCAGTTCTTC
cdr3_aa: CASSTRTSWDEQFF

d_call: -
j_call: TRBJ2-7
v_call: TRBV6-1
clone_size: -
cdr3_nt: TGTGCCAGCAGGGGGGGGGCAGGGGCTGTATACGAGCAGTACTTC
cdr3_aa: CASRGGAGAVYEQYF

d_call: TRBD2
j_call: TRBJ2-1
v_call: TRBV11-1
clone_size: -
cdr3_nt: TGTGCCAGCAGCTTAGCTGGCCTAGCGGAAGACAATGAGCAGTTCTTC
cdr3_aa: CASSLAGLAEDNEQFF

d_call: TRBD1
j_call: TRBJ1-1
v_call: TRBV4-1
clone_size: few
cdr3_nt: TGCGCCAGCAGCCATTACATCGGGACAGGGAACACTGAAGCTTTCTTT
cdr3_aa: CASSHYIGTGNTEAFF

d_call: -
j_call: TRBJ1-1
v_call: TRBV5-1
clone_size: -
cdr3_nt: TGCGCCAGCAGCTTGGATAGGGGCATAAGGAGCACTGAAGCTTTCTTT
cdr3_aa: CASSLDRGIRSTEAFF

d_call: TRBD1
j_call: TRBJ1-2
v_call: TRBV5-5
clone_size: -
cdr3_nt: TGTGCCAGCGGGACAGGGCCTGGCTACACCTTC
cdr3_aa: CASGTGPGYTF

d_call: -
j_call: TRBJ1-1
v_call: TRBV19
clone_size: -
cdr3_nt: TGTGCCAGTAGTACGCGATACAGGGACATGAACACTGAAGCTTTCTTT
cdr3_aa: CASSTRYRDMNTEAFF

d_call: -
j_call: TRBJ2-5
v_call: TRBV10-1
clone_size: once
cdr3_nt: TGCGCCAGCAGTGGCACGGTTCAAGAGACCCAGTACTTC
cdr3_aa: CASSGTVQETQYF

d_call: -
j_call: TRBJ2-5
v_call: TRBV28
clone_size: -
cdr3_nt: TGTGCCAGCAGTTGGGGACCAACCGGGACCCAAGAGACCCAGTACTTC
cdr3_aa: CASSWGPTGTQETQYF

d_call: -
j_call: TRBJ2-1
v_call: TRBV2
clone_size: -
cdr3_nt: TGTGCCAGCAGTCAACCCCCGTACACAGAGGACAATGAGCAGTTCTTC
cdr3_aa: CASSQPPYTEDNEQFF

d_call: -
j_call: TRBJ1-1
v_call: TRBV10-3
clone_size: -
cdr3_nt: TGTGCCATCATTACAGAGAAATTTGAAGCTTTCTTT
cdr3_aa: CAIITEKFEAFF

d_call: TRBD2
j_call: TRBJ2-3
v_call: TRBV11-2
clone_size: -
cdr3_nt: TGTGCCAGCAGCTTAGTGGGACTAGCGTATCCCACAGATACGCAGTATTTT
cdr3_aa: CASSLVGLAYPTDTQYF

d_call: -
j_call: TRBJ1-5
v_call: TRBV10-3
clone_size: -
cdr3_nt: TGTGCCATCAGTGAGCCCCGAGCGGGGGAGCCCCAGCATTTT
cdr3_aa: CAISEPRAGEPQHF

d_call: TRBD2
j_call: TRBJ2-7
v_call: TRBV6-6
clone_size: -
cdr3_nt: TGTGCCAGCAGGACAAGCGGGAGGACGTACTTC
cdr3_aa: CASRTSGRTYF

d_call: -
j_call: TRBJ2-7
v_call: TRBV27
clone_size: -
cdr3_nt: TGTGCCAGCAGTTTACAAGCGGGCATCTACGAGCAGTACTTC
cdr3_aa: CASSLQAGIYEQYF

d_call: -
j_call: TRBJ2-1
v_call: TRBV20-1
clone_size: -
cdr3_nt: TGCAGTGCAGAGTACAATGAGCAGTTCTTC
cdr3_aa: CSAEYNEQFF

d_call: TRBD2
j_call: TRBJ2-5
v_call: TRBV4-1
clone_size: -
cdr3_nt: TGCGCCAGCAGCCAGGCCGGACTAGCGGAACAAGAGACCCAGTACTTC
cdr3_aa: CASSQAGLAEQETQYF

d_call: -
j_call: TRBJ1-2
v_call: TRBV10-1
clone_size: -
cdr3_nt: TGCGCCAGCAGTGAGTCGGGTCGGGTCAGGGGCAACTATGGCTACACCTTC
cdr3_aa: CASSESGRVRGNYGYTF

d_call: -
j_call: TRBJ2-1
v_call: TRBV19
clone_size: -
cdr3_nt: TGTGCCAGTAGTATTATGGCTAGCCTCGATGAGCAGTTCTTC
cdr3_aa: CASSIMASLDEQFF

d_call: -
j_call: TRBJ2-2
v_call: TRBV7-9
clone_size: few
cdr3_nt: TGTGCCAGCAGCCCTCAAGGGGCCGGGGAGCTGTTTTTT
cdr3_aa: CASSPQGAGELFF

d_call: -
j_call: TRBJ1-3
v_call: TRBV6-6
clone_size: -
cdr3_nt: TGTGCCAGCAGTTACTCTTCTCTACACCCTGGAAACACCATATATTTT
cdr3_aa: CASSYSSLHPGNTIYF

d_call: -
j_call: TRBJ2-5
v_call: TRBV15
clone_size: -
cdr3_nt: TGTGCCACCAGCAGTCCCCCGGGCGATACAGGGGAGACCCAGTACTTC
cdr3_aa: CATSSPPGDTGETQYF

d_call: TRBD1
j_call: TRBJ2-7
v_call: TRBV4-1
clone_size: -
cdr3_nt: TGCGCCAGCAGCCTACAGCCCGGGGGGACAGGGGCGACCTACGAGCAGTACTTC
cdr3_aa: CASSLQPGGTGATYEQYF

d_call: TRBD2
j_call: TRBJ2-1
v_call: TRBV11-1
clone_size: -
cdr3_nt: TGTGCCAGCAGCCCCAGCACTAGCGGGCCGGTTAATGAGCAGTTCTTC
cdr3_aa: CASSPSTSGPVNEQFF

d_call: TRBD2
j_call: TRBJ2-2
v_call: TRBV29-1
clone_size: -
cdr3_nt: TGCAGCGGAAGGGGCGGGAGCGGCGTTAACGGGGAGCTGTTTTTT
cdr3_aa: CSGRGGSGVNGELFF

d_call: -
j_call: TRBJ2-7
v_call: TRBV27
clone_size: -
cdr3_nt: TGTGCCAGCAGTTTAGGGGGTAGTTACGAGCAGTACTTC
cdr3_aa: CASSLGGSYEQYF

d_call: TRBD2
j_call: TRBJ2-7
v_call: TRBV5-4
clone_size: once
cdr3_nt: TGTGCCAGCAGCGCCGGACTAGTAACTCCCGAGCAGTACTTC
cdr3_aa: CASSAGLVTPEQYF